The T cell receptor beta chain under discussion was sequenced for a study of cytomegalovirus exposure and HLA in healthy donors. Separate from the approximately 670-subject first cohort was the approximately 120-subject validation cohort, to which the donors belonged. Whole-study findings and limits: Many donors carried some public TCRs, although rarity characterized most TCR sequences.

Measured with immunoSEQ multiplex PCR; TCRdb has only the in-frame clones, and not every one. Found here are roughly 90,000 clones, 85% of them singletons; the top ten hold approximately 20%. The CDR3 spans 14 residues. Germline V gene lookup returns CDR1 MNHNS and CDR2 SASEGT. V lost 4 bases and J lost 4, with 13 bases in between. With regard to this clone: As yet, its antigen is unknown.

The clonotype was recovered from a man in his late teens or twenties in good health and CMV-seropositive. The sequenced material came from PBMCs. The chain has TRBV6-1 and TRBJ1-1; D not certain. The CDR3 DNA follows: TGTGCCAGCAGTGGGAGAGGGCAAGGCACTGAAGCTTTCTTT. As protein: CASSGRGQGTEAFF.